These 18 T cell receptor beta chains were sequenced from one sample in a study of CD8+CD57+ T cells in acquired aplastic anemia. Researchers used genomic DNA as the template to profile TCR beta VDJ and CDR3. TCRdb recomputed calls from the reads with MiXCR, one row per CDR3 protein. This sample has 160,000 or so distinct CDR3 sequences, with around 47% found just once. Sequenced patients had shown CD8+CD57+ cell expansion by flow cytometry. The sequencing sample was made of sorted CD4+, CD8+, or CD8+CD57+ T cells (not recorded which) from PBMCs. These receptors originate from a human donor with aplastic anemia.

This clonotype has a handful of counts. A much larger clonotype is one base distant, so this may be a read error. The chain links TRBV20-1 to TRBJ1-5; perhaps TRBD1 as D (6 bases). CDR3 size: 13 residues. Germline values: CDR1 DFQATT, CDR2 SNEGSKA (reference sequence). The CDR3 DNA follows: TGCGGTGCCACGACAGGATCCAATCAGCCCCAGCATTTT. This gives the protein CGATTGSNQPQHF.

The chain couples TRBV6-1 to TRBJ2-1; unclear D gene. This CDR3 region has 15 residues. V was clipped by 1 base and J by 2 bases, with 9 bases between them. Germline-derived CDR1 and CDR2 are MNHNS and SASEGT. The CDR3 here is CASSEVKSPYNEQFF. As DNA, the CDR3 is TGTGCCAGCAGTGAAGTGAAGTCCCCCTACAATGAGCAGTTCTTC.

This clonotype was seen at least ten times. The chain recombines TRBV7-2 with TRBJ2-7, with 9 bases fitting TRBD1. This CDR3 region has 14 residues. Germline V gives CDR1 SGHTA, CDR2 FQGNSA. Trimming removed 2 bases from V and 3 bases from J; junction bases left unmatched: 2. CDR3 sequence (DNA): TGTGCCAGCAGCTTATGGGGACAGGGCTACGAGCAGTACTTC. Encoded protein: CASSLWGQGYEQYF.

On this clonotype itself: A read error may explain this, as a much larger clone is one base away. The V and J genes are TRBV11-2 and TRBJ2-3; TRBD2 matches at 10 bases. This CDR3 region has 15 residues. The J segment lost 8 bases and the V segment lost 6 bases, leaving 11 bases of the junction unmatched. Germline CDR1 reads SGHAT; CDR2 reads FQNNGV. The chain's CDR3 is CASSQTSGASVTQYF. CDR3 DNA: TGTGCCAGCAGTCAAACTAGCGGGGCATCAGTTACGCAGTATTTT.

The chain uses TRBV25-1 and TRBJ2-2; TRBD1 aligns across 8 bases. Germline V gives CDR1 MGHDK, CDR2 SYGVNS. Germline trimming cut 4 bases from V and 5 bases from J; bases unmatched to any gene: 6. This CDR3 has 15 amino acids. The CDR3 sequence: CASSVRGRGTGELFF. The CDR3 region has the DNA TGTGCCAGCAGTGTCAGGGGGCGCGGGACCGGGGAGCTGTTTTTT.

This rearrangement joins TRBV14 to TRBJ2-1, with D unclear. V was clipped by 3 bases and J by 8 bases, with 8 bases between them. Germline CDR1 and CDR2: SGHDN and FVKESK. This CDR3 is built from 12 residues. CDR3: CASSQLIDEQFF. In nucleotides, the CDR3 is TGTGCCAGCAGCCAGCTTATTGATGAGCAGTTCTTC. The whole variable domain, filled in from reference TRBV14 and TRBJ2-1, reads EAGVTQFPSHSVIEKGQTVTLRCDPISGHDNLYWYRRVMGKEIKFLLHFVKESKQDESGMPNNRFLAERTGGTYSTLKVQPAELEDSGVYFCASSQLIDEQFFGPGTRLTVL.

This clonotype has a handful of counts. J is TRBJ2-2 and V is TRBV18; no definite D call. In germline, CDR1 is KGHSH, CDR2 LQKENI. The CDR3 has 12 residues. The V end lost 5 bases, the J end lost 8 bases, and 9 bases lay between the germline ends. DNA for the CDR3: TGTGCCAGCTCATCGTTCGAAGGGGAGCTGTTTTTT. This sequence encodes CASSSFEGELFF.

The rearrangement links TRBV15 to TRBJ2-1; weak D call: TRBD1 (5 bases). Germline-derived CDR1 and CDR2 are LNHNV and YYDKDF (reference sequence). With 3 bases removed from V and 2 bases from J, the gap between germline ends came to 11 bases. The CDR3 extends over 15 amino acids. DNA of the CDR3: TGTGCCACCAGCAGGGATAGGGGTCCCTACAATGAGCAGTTCTTC. It specifies CATSRDRGPYNEQFF.

This clonotype was detected many times. The CDR3 sequence: CSTDDRGAGYTF. CDR3 nucleotides: TGCAGTACGGACGACCGGGGGGCTGGCTACACCTTC. This chain links TRBV29-1 with TRBJ1-2; possibly TRBD1 for D (6 bases). The germline CDR1 and CDR2 sequences are SQVTM and ANQGSEA. The CDR3 has 12 residues.

This clonotype appeared many times. The chain is built from TRBV6-1 and TRBJ2-7; D assignment may be TRBD1 or TRBD2 (5 bases each). Germline CDR1 MNHNS, CDR2 SASEGT. The CDR3 spans 13 residues. V gave up 6 bases and J gave up 7 bases, with 16 bases separating them. The CDR3 here is CASSHGTFGEQYF. CDR3 coding DNA: TGTGCCAGCAGCCACGGGACGTTCGGGGAGCAGTACTTC.

This clonotype occurred many times. This sequence joins TRBV10-1 and TRBJ1-2, with D uncertain. Per germline, CDR1 WNHNN and CDR2 SYGVQD (reference sequence). Trimming stripped 9 bases from V and 8 bases from J, with 16 bases between. The CDR3 runs to 12 residues. The CDR3 here is CARSDTKRGYTF. The CDR3, as DNA: TGCGCCAGGTCGGATACAAAGAGGGGCTACACCTTC.

Ten or more counts support this clonotype. The chain uses TRBV19 and TRBJ1-2; D gene unclear. Between the trimmed V and J ends, which lost 7 bases and 11 bases, there was a span of 14 bases. The CDR3 spans 11 residues. Germline V gene sequence: CDR1 LNHDA, CDR2 SQIVND (reference sequence). The CDR3 DNA follows: TGTGCCAGTACAGGACGATTCGGGTACACCTTC. Translated, it gives CASTGRFGYTF.

On this clonotype itself: At one boundary the junction diverges from the germline segment, which might be a read error. Here the CDR3 reads CGASQRGSTDTQYF. CDR3 DNA sequence: TGCGGTGCTAGCCAGCGGGGGAGCACAGATACGCAGTATTTT. This chain uses TRBV20-1 with TRBJ2-3, with TRBD2 matching over 8 bases. The germline gives CDR1 DFQATT, CDR2 SNEGSKA (reference sequence). The CDR3 is made up of 14 amino acids.

About this clonotype: This could be a read error, since a much larger clone is one nucleotide away. The rearrangement uses TRBV10-3 and TRBJ2-7, with unresolved D. Germline CDR1 and CDR2: ENHRY and SYGVKD. This CDR3 region has 13 residues. The CDR3 bases are TGTGCCAGCAGTGGCCCAGTACTCCGCGAGCAGTACTTC. It specifies CASSGPVLREQYF.

This chain joins TRBV19 and TRBJ2-4, with D perhaps given as TRBD1 or TRBD2 (6 bases each). V gave up 4 bases and J gave up 3 bases, with 19 bases separating them. This CDR3 is built from 17 residues. Looked up from germline, CDR1 is LNHDA and CDR2 is SQIVND (reference sequence). The CDR3 here is CASSRGTGRSGKNIQYF. The CDR3 region has the DNA TGTGCCAGTAGTAGGGGAACAGGGAGGTCGGGCAAAAACATTCAGTACTTC. Complete variable domain (other parts from reference TRBV19 and TRBJ2-4): DGGITQSPKYLFRKEGQNVTLSCEQNLNHDAMYWYRQDPGQGLRLIYYSQIVNDFQKGDIAEGYSVSREKKESFPLTVTSAQKNPTAFYLCASSRGTGRSGKNIQYFGAGTRLSVL.

The CDR3 bases are TGTGCCATCAAACCCGGGGGGAGTGGCTACACCTTC. Its protein product is CAIKPGGSGYTF. The chain links TRBV10-3 to TRBJ1-2, with D maybe TRBD1 (5 bases). Deletions cut 7 bases from V and 7 bases from J, with 13 bases between. The CDR3 loop spans 12 amino acids. Germline CDR1 reads ENHRY; CDR2 reads SYGVKD.

The chain combines TRBV2 with TRBJ2-1, with D possibly matching TRBD2 (5 bases). Germline CDR1 is SNHLY and CDR2 is FYNNEI. Trimming pared 1 base from V and 4 bases from J, leaving 11 bases between. The CDR3 length is 15 residues. The CDR3 region is CASSEDGVSYNEQFF. DNA for the CDR3: TGTGCCAGCAGTGAAGACGGGGTTAGTTACAATGAGCAGTTCTTC.

This clonotype was seen a handful of times. This chain uses TRBV30 with TRBJ1-2; D is possibly TRBD1 (6 bases). V lost 2 bases and J lost 8, with 18 bases in between. This CDR3 comprises 14 residues. Germline CDR1 reads GTSNPN; CDR2 reads SVGIG (reference sequence). The CDR3 sequence: CAWSPHDRLEGYTF. CDR3 nucleotides: TGTGCCTGGAGTCCCCATGACAGGTTGGAGGGCTACACCTTC.